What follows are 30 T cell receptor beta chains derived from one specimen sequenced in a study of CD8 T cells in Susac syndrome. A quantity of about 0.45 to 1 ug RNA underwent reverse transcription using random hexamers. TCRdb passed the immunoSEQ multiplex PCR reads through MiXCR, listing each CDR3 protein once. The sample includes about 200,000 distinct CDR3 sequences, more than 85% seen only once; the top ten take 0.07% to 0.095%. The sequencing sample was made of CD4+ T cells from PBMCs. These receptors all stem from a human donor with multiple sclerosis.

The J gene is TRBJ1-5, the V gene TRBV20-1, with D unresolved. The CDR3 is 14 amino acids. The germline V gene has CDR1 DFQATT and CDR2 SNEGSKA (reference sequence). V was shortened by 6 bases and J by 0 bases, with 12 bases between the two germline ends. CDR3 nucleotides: TGCAGTGCACGGCAGGCTAATAGCAATCAGCCCCAGCATTTT. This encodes CSARQANSNQPQHF.

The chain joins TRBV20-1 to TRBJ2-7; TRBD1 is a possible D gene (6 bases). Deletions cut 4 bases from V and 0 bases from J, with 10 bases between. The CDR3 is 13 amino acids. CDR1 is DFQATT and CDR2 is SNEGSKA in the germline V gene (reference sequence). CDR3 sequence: CSAMDSFSYEQYV. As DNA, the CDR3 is TGCAGTGCTATGGACAGCTTCTCCTACGAGCAGTACGTC.

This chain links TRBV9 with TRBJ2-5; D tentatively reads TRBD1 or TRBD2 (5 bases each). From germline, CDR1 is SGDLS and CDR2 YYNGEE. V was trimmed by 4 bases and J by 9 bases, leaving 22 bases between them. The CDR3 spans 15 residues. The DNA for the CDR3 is TGTGCCAGCAGCCCTTCTGGGACCCCGTTAACGGCCCAGTACTTC. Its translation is CASSPSGTPLTAQYF.

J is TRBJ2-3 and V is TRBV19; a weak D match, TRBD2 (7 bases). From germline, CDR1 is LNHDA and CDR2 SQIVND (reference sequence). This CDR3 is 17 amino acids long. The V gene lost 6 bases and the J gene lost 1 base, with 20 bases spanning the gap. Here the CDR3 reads CASSLLGGAIGTDTQYF. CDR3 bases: TGTGCCAGTAGCCTCCTGGGGGGGGCGATTGGCACAGATACGCAGTATTTT. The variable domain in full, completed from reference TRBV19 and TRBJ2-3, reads DGGITQSPKYLFRKEGQNVTLSCEQNLNHDAMYWYRQDPGQGLRLIYYSQIVNDFQKGDIAEGYSVSREKKESFPLTVTSAQKNPTAFYLCASSLLGGAIGTDTQYFGPGTRLTVL.

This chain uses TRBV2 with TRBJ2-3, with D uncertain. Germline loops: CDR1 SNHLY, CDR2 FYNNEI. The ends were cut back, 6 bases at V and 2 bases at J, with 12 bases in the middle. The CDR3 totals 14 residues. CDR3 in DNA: TGTGCCAGCAGCATTAAACGAAACACAGATACGCAGTATTTT. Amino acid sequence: CASSIKRNTDTQYF. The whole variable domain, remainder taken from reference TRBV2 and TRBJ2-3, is EPEVTQTPSHQVTQMGQEVILRCVPISNHLYFYWYRQILGQKVEFLVSFYNNEISEKSEIFDDQFSVERPDGSNFTLKIRSTKLEDSAMYFCASSIKRNTDTQYFGPGTRLTVL.

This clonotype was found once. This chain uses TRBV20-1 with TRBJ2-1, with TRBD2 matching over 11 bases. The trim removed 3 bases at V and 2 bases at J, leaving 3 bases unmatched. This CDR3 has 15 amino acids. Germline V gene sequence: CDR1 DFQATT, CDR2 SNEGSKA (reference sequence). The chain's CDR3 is CSASGLAGAYNEQFF. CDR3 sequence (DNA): TGCAGTGCTAGTGGACTAGCGGGCGCCTACAATGAGCAGTTCTTC.

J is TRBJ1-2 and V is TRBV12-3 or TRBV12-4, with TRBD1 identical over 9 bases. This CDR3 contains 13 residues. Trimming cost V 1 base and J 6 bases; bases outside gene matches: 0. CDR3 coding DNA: TGTGCCAGCAGTTTAGGGACAGGGGATGGCTACACCTTC. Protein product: CASSLGTGDGYTF.

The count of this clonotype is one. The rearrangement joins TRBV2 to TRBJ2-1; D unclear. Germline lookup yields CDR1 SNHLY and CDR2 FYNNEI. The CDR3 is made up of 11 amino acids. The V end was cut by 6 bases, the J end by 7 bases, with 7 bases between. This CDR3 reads CASSYTNEQFF. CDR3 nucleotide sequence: TGTGCCAGCAGCTATACGAATGAGCAGTTCTTC.

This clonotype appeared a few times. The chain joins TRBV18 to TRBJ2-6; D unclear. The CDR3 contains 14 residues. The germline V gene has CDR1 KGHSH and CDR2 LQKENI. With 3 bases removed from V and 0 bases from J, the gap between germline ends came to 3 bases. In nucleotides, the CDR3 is TGTGCCAGCTCACCTTCCTCTGGGGCCAACGTCCTGACTTTC. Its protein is CASSPSSGANVLTF.

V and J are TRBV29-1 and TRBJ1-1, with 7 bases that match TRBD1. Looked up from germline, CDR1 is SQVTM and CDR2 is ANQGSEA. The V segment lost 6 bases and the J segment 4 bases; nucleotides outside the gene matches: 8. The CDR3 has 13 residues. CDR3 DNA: TGCAGCGTAGCGGGACAGAGGGGCACTGAAGCTTTCTTT. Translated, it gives CSVAGQRGTEAFF.

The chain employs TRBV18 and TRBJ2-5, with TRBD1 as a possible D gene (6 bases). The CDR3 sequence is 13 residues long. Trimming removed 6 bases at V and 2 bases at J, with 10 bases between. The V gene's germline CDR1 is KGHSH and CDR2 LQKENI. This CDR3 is CASSRTAQETQYF. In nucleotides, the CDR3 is TGTGCCAGCTCTCGGACAGCGCAAGAGACCCAGTACTTC.

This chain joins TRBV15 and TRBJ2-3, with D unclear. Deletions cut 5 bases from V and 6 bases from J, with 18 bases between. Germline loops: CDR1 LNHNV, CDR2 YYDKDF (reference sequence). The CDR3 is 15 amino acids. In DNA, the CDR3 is TGTGCCACCAGCTTCATAGAATCGCGTGGGGATACGCAGTATTTT. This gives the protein CATSFIESRGDTQYF.

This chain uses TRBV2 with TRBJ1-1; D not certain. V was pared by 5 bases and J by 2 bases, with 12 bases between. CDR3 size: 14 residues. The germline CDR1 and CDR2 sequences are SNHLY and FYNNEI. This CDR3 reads CASSREVVNTEAFF. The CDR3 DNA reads TGTGCCAGCAGTCGAGAGGTGGTTAACACTGAAGCTTTCTTT.

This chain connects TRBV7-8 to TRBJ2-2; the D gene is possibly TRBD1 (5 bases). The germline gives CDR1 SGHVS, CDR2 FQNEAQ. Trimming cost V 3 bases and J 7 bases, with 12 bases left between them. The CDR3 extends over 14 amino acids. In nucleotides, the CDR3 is TGTGCCAGCAGCTTGGTTCAGGGAAACGGGGAGCTGTTTTTT. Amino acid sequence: CASSLVQGNGELFF.

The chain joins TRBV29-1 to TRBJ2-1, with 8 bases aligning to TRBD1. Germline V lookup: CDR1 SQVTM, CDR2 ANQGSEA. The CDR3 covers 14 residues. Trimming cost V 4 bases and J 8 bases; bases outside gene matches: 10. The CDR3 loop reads CSVARTGFVDEQFF. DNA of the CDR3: TGCAGCGTTGCGAGGACAGGGTTTGTAGATGAGCAGTTCTTC.

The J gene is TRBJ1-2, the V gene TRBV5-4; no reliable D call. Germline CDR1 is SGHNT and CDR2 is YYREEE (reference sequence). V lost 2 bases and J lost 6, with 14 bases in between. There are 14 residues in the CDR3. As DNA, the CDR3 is TGTGCCAGCAGCTTCAAGAGGGTAGTGGATGGCTACACCTTC. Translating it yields CASSFKRVVDGYTF.

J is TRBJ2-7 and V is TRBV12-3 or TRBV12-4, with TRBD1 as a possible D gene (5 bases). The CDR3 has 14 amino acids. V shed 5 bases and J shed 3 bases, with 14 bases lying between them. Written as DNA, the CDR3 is TGTGCCAGCAGTGATACAGGAGCCTACTACGAGCAGTACGTC. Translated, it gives CASSDTGAYYEQYV.

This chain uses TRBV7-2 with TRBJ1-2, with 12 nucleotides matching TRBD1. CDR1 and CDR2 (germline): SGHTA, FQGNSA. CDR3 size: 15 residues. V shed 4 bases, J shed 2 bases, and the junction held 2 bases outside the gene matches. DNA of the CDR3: TGTGCCAGCAGCTCGGGACAGGGGGCCAACTATGGCTACACCTTC. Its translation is CASSSGQGANYGYTF.

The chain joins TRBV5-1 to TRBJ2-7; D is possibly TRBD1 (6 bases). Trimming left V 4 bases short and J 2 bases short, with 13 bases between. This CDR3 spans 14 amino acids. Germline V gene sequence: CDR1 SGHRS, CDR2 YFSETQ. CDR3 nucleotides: TGCGCCAGCAGCCCCGACAGGCCCACCTACGAGCAGTACGTC. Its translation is CASSPDRPTYEQYV.

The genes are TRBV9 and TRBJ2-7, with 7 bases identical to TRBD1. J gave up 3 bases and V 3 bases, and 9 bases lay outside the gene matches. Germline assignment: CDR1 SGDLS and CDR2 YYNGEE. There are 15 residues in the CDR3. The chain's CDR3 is CASSAWGTADYEQYF. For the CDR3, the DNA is TGTGCCAGCAGCGCCTGGGGGACAGCGGACTACGAGCAGTACTTC.

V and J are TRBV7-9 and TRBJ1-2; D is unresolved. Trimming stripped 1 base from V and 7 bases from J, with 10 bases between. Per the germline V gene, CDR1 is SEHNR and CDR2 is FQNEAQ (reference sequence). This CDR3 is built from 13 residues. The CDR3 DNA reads TGTGCCAGCAGCTTAGTAGAAGGAGTTGGCTACACCTTC. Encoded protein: CASSLVEGVGYTF.

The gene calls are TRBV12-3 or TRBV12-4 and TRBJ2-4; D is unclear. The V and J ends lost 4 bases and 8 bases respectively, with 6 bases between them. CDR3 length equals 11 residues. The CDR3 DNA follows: TGTGCCAGCAGTTCCCAGGACATTCAGTACTTC. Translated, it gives CASSSQDIQYF.

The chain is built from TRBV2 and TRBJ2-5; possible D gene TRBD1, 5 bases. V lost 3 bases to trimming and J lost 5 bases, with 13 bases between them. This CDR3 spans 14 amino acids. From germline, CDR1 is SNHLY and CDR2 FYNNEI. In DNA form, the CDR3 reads TGTGCCAGCAGTGAGGGGCTAACCCGGGAGACCCAGTACTTC. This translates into CASSEGLTRETQYF.

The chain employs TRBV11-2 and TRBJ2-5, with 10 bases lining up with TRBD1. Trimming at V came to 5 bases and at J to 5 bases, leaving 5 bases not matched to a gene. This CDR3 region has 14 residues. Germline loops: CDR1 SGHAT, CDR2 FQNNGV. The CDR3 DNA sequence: TGTGCCAGCAGCAAAAGACAGGGGGCTGAGACCCAGTACTTC. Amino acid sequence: CASSKRQGAETQYF. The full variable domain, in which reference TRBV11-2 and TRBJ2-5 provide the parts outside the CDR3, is EAGVAQSPRYKIIEKRQSVAFWCNPISGHATLYWYQQILGQGPKLLIQFQNNGVVDDSQLPKDRFSAERLKGVDSTLKIQPAKLEDSAVYLCASSKRQGAETQYFGPGTRLLVL.

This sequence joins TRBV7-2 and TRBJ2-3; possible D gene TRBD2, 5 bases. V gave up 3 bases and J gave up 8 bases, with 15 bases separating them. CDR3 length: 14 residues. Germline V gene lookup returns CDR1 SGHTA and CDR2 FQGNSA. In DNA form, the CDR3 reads TGTGCCAGCAGCTTTTCATCGAGCGGAGGTACGCAGTATTTT. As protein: CASSFSSSGGTQYF.

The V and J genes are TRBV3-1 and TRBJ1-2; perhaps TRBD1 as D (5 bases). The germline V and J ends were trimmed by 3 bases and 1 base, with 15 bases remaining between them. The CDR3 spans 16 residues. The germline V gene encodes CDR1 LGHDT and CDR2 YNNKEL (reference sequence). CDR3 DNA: TGTGCCAGCAGCCAGGGACCGGGACCGCTTAACTATGGCTACACCTTC. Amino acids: CASSQGPGPLNYGYTF.

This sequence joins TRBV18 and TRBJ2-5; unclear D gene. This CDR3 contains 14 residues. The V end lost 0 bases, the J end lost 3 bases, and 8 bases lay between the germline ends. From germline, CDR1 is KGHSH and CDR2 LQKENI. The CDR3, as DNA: TGTGCCAGCTCACCACCGAGCAGAAAAGAGACCCAGTACTTC. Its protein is CASSPPSRKETQYF.

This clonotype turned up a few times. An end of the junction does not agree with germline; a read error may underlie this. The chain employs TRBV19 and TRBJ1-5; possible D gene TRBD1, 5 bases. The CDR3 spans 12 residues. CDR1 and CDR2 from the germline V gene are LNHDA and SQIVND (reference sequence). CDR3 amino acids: CASRQGNQPQHF. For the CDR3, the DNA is TGTGCCAGTAGGCAGGGCAACCAGCCCCAGCATTTT.

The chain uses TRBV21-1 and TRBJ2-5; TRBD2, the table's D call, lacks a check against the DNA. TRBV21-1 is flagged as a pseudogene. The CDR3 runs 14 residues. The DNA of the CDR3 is TGTGCCAGCAAACCCTCCGATCGCATGGAGACCCAGTACTTC. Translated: CASKPSDRMETQYF.

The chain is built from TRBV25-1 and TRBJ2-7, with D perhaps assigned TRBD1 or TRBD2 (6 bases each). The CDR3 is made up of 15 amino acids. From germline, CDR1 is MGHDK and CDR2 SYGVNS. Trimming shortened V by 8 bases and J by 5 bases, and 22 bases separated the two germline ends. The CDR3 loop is CASRGTSQGIHEQYF. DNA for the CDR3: TGTGCCAGCCGGGGGACTTCGCAGGGGATTCACGAGCAGTACTTC.